These 27 T cell receptor beta chains were all obtained from the same sample, sequenced in a study of naive and memory T cell subsets. Study observations and caveats: Especially in CD8 cells, naive repertoires contained a few larger clonotypes, possibly CD45RA-re-expressing memory cells.

Two oligonucleotides, mixed equimolar, formed the beta constant-region primer covering TRBC1 and TRBC2. The ligated cDNA underwent four PCR rounds using SP2 and nested alpha and beta constant-region primers. Each CDR3 protein gets one entry after TCRdb re-called the UMI-ligation and nested PCR reads with MiXCR. The data show around 140,000 distinct CDR3 sequences, with 15% to 20% seen just once and around 0.63% held by the top ten. Which antigens these TCRs recognize remains unknown. The sequencing sample was made of naive CD8+ T cells from blood. The origin of the receptors is a human donor in good health.

This rearrangement joins TRBV27 to TRBJ1-6, with D hard to call. Germline CDR1 MNHEY, CDR2 SMNVEV (reference sequence). CDR3 length: 14 amino acids. V dropped 3 bases and J dropped 3 bases, with 6 bases sitting between them. The CDR3 loop reads CASSFRLYNSPLHF. DNA of the CDR3: TGTGCCAGCAGTTTTCGACTCTATAATTCACCCCTCCACTTT.

This clonotype turned up a few times. The genes are TRBV7-9 and TRBJ1-1; 7 bases fit TRBD1. With 5 bases clipped from V and 5 bases from J, the junction kept 8 bases outside the gene matches. From germline, CDR1 is SEHNR and CDR2 FQNEAQ (reference sequence). The CDR3 sequence is 14 residues long. The CDR3 is CASSQRDRRTEAFF. For the CDR3, the DNA is TGTGCCAGCAGCCAAAGGGACAGAAGAACTGAAGCTTTCTTT.

The chain has TRBV3-1 and TRBJ2-4, with a tentative D call TRBD2 (5 bases). Trimming removed 5 bases at V and 2 bases at J, with 10 bases between. Looked up from germline, CDR1 is LGHDT and CDR2 is YNNKEL (reference sequence). The CDR3 has 14 residues. CDR3 bases: TGTGCCAGCAGCGACGGGGTCTCCAAAAACATTCAGTACTTC. It translates to CASSDGVSKNIQYF.

This rearrangement joins TRBV11-3 to TRBJ2-1, with D possibly TRBD2 on 7 matching bases. CDR3 size: 17 residues. Trimming cost V 0 bases and J 9 bases, with 21 bases left between them. Germline V gene lookup returns CDR1 SGHNT and CDR2 YENEEA. The CDR3 spells CASSLDLGTWGGSEQFF. In DNA form, the CDR3 reads TGTGCCAGCAGCTTAGATCTCGGGACATGGGGGGGCAGTGAGCAGTTCTTC.

This clonotype came up a few times. This chain uses TRBV2 with TRBJ2-3, with 7 bases fitting TRBD2. CDR1 is SNHLY, CDR2 FYNNEI, per germline. The CDR3 extends over 13 amino acids. Germline trimming cut 11 bases from V and 2 bases from J; bases unmatched to any gene: 7. Written as DNA, the CDR3 is TGTGCCGGGGGGGGAGCAGACACAGATACGCAGTATTTT. Amino acid sequence: CAGGGADTDTQYF.

This clonotype was picked up a small number of times. This chain links TRBV29-1 with TRBJ2-7; TRBD2 agrees at 9 bases. CDR3 length: 13 residues. J was trimmed by 6 bases and V by 7 bases; bases with no gene match: 10. Germline values: CDR1 SQVTM, CDR2 ANQGSEA. DNA of the CDR3: TGCAGCGCAATTAGCGGGAGCGGGGGCGAGCAGTACTTC. The encoded protein is CSAISGSGGEQYF.

The rearrangement joins TRBV12-3 or TRBV12-4 to TRBJ1-4; 8 nucleotides line up with TRBD1. The CDR3 length is 14 residues. The trim removed 4 bases at V and 7 bases at J, leaving 5 bases unmatched. CDR3 DNA sequence: TGTGCCAGCAGTTGGACAGGGAGTGTTGAAAAACTGTTTTTT. Translating it yields CASSWTGSVEKLFF.

This clonotype was detected a few times. The rearrangement uses TRBV15 and TRBJ2-7; TRBD1 might be the D (6 bases). The CDR3 length is 15 residues. Germline lookup yields CDR1 LNHNV and CDR2 YYDKDF (reference sequence). Trimming took off 0 bases at V and 3 bases at J, with 12 bases between the two ends. Here the CDR3 reads CATSRDKDSDYEQYF. In DNA form, the CDR3 reads TGTGCCACCAGCAGAGATAAGGACAGTGACTACGAGCAGTACTTC.

This clonotype has a handful of counts. The V call is TRBV27, the J call TRBJ2-7; TRBD1 agrees at 7 bases. Germline V gene sequence: CDR1 MNHEY, CDR2 SMNVEV (reference sequence). V trimming: 2 bases; J trimming: 2 bases; junction bases outside the gene matches: 6. The CDR3 sequence is 15 residues long. In DNA form, the CDR3 reads TGTGCCAGCAGTTTAGTCGCAGGGGGTCCCTACGAGCAGTACTTC. It encodes CASSLVAGGPYEQYF.

This clonotype was seen more than once but under ten times. An end of the junction does not agree with germline; a read error may underlie this. The J gene is TRBJ1-5, the V gene TRBV6-2 or TRBV6-3, with D unresolved. Germline values: CDR1 MNHEY, CDR2 SVGEGT. This CDR3 has 13 residues. The CDR3 region is CASSYSGSYSACF. CDR3 nucleotide sequence: TGTGCCAGCAGTTACTCTGGCAGCTACTCAGCATGTTTT.

V and J are TRBV28 and TRBJ1-4, with unresolved D. This CDR3 comprises 12 residues. Looked up from germline, CDR1 is MDHEN and CDR2 is SYDVKM. Deletions cut 4 bases from V and 2 bases from J, with 2 bases between. The CDR3 is CASSYTNEKLFF. CDR3 coding DNA: TGTGCCAGCAGTTACACTAATGAAAAACTGTTTTTT.

The V call is TRBV5-1, the J call TRBJ2-7; 7 positions agree with TRBD1. Germline V gene sequence: CDR1 SGHRS, CDR2 YFSETQ. The CDR3 contains 14 residues. J gave up 2 bases and V 2 bases, and 4 bases lay outside the gene matches. The DNA for the CDR3 is TGCGCCAGCAGCTTTGGGACAGATACCTACGAGCAGTACTTC. It specifies CASSFGTDTYEQYF.

V and J are TRBV27 and TRBJ2-2; D not certain. The germline V gene encodes CDR1 MNHEY and CDR2 SMNVEV (reference sequence). CDR3 size: 13 residues. V dropped 6 bases and J dropped 7 bases, with 12 bases sitting between them. For the CDR3, the DNA is TGTGCCAGCAGCTCCGGCGGTAACGGGGAGCTGTTTTTT. Residues: CASSSGGNGELFF.

This clonotype was recorded many times. The chain couples TRBV7-9 to TRBJ2-3, with 9 nucleotides matching TRBD2. There are 15 residues in the CDR3. CDR1 SEHNR and CDR2 FQNEAQ come from the germline V gene (reference sequence). V shed 6 bases and J 0 bases; nucleotides not matched to a gene: 4. The CDR3 DNA sequence: TGTGCCAGCAGTACAACTAGCGGGAGCACAGATACGCAGTATTTT. Protein: CASSTTSGSTDTQYF.

The chain links TRBV28 to TRBJ2-7; D is uncertain. V was pared by 3 bases and J by 4 bases, with 16 bases between. CDR1 is MDHEN and CDR2 is SYDVKM in the germline V gene. This CDR3 is 15 amino acids long. DNA for the CDR3: TGTGCCAGCAGTTTTCTCAGATCCGAAACGTACGAGCAGTACTTC. Translating gives CASSFLRSETYEQYF.

This clonotype was recorded once. This chain joins TRBV7-2 and TRBJ2-7; D is uncertain. CDR3 length equals 13 residues. V shed 0 bases and J shed 6 bases, with 9 bases lying between them. Germline V lookup: CDR1 SGHTA, CDR2 FQGNSA. CDR3 loop: CASSLAKTGEQYF. The CDR3 DNA reads as TGTGCCAGCAGCTTAGCCAAGACCGGCGAGCAGTACTTC. Variable domain in full (rest from reference TRBV7-2 and TRBJ2-7): GAGVSQSPSNKVTEKGKDVELRCDPISGHTALYWYRQSLGQGLEFLIYFQGNSAPDKSGLPSDRFSAERTGGSVSTLTIQRTQQEDSAVYLCASSLAKTGEQYFGPGTRLTVT.

The V and J genes are TRBV3-1 and TRBJ2-7; D is uncertain. CDR1 is LGHDT and CDR2 is YNNKEL in the germline V gene (reference sequence). This CDR3 spans 15 amino acids. V lost 0 bases and J 3 bases, leaving 12 bases between the germline ends. CDR3 amino acids: CASSQDPDVFYEQYF. The CDR3 DNA sequence: TGTGCCAGCAGCCAAGATCCGGACGTATTCTACGAGCAGTACTTC.

The chain joins TRBV6-5 to TRBJ1-1; 7 nucleotides agree with TRBD1. The CDR3 extends over 14 amino acids. V lost 0 bases to trimming and J lost 6 bases; unmatched junction nucleotides: 4. Germline loops: CDR1 MNHEY, CDR2 SVGAGI. In DNA form, the CDR3 reads TGTGCCAGCAGTTACTCGAACAGGGGCTCTGAAGCTTTCTTT. It codes for CASSYSNRGSEAFF.

The DNA of the CDR3 is TGTGCCAGCAGCCAACAGGGCGGCTATGGCTACACCTTC. It is translated as CASSQQGGYGYTF. This chain connects TRBV5-6 to TRBJ1-2; possible D gene TRBD1, 6 bases. Germline values: CDR1 SGHDT, CDR2 YYEEEE. V lost 4 bases, J lost 4 bases, and 11 bases lay in between. The CDR3 totals 13 residues. The variable domain in full, with the rest retrieved from reference TRBV5-6 and TRBJ1-2, is DAGVTQSPTHLIKTRGQQVTLRCSPKSGHDTVSWYQQALGQGPQFIFQYYEEEERQRGNFPDRFSGHQFPNYSSELNVNALLLGDSALYLCASSQQGGYGYTFGSGTRLTVV.

This clonotype came up a few times. J is TRBJ2-6 and V is TRBV12-3 or TRBV12-4; D unresolved. The V and J ends lost 7 bases and 0 bases respectively, with 10 bases between them. The CDR3 has 15 residues. The CDR3 spells CASITTVSGANVLTF. DNA for the CDR3: TGTGCCAGCATCACGACGGTCTCTGGGGCCAACGTCCTGACTTTC.

This clonotype was found a few times. The chain is built from TRBV7-9 and TRBJ2-1, with D perhaps matching TRBD1 or TRBD2 (6 bases each). Germline values: CDR1 SEHNR, CDR2 FQNEAQ (reference sequence). The length of the CDR3 is 14 residues. Trimming stripped 1 base from V and 8 bases from J, with 12 bases between. CDR3 protein: CASSLGRGRDEQFF. The CDR3 coding sequence is TGTGCCAGCAGCTTAGGCCGGGGGCGAGATGAGCAGTTCTTC.

This clonotype was detected only a few times. The chain has TRBV7-6 and TRBJ2-3; TRBD2 agrees at 7 bases. The CDR3 has 15 residues. Germline CDR1 and CDR2: SGHVS and FNYEAQ. V lost 1 base, J lost 4 bases, and 5 bases stayed unmatched. CDR3 nucleotides: TGTGCCAGCAGCTTAGTCGGCGGGAGTGCAGATACGCAGTATTTT. Its translation: CASSLVGGSADTQYF.

This clonotype occurred a few times. The chain links TRBV20-1 to TRBJ1-1; a weak D match, TRBD1 (6 bases). V lost 1 base and J lost 3, with 15 bases in between. The CDR3 contains 15 residues. CDR1 is DFQATT, CDR2 SNEGSKA, per germline (reference sequence). The DNA of the CDR3 is TGCAGTGCTAGAGTTTTCAGGGGCGGGGACACTGAAGCTTTCTTT. Residues: CSARVFRGGDTEAFF.

The rearrangement joins TRBV30 to TRBJ2-1, with TRBD2 matching over 7 bases. This CDR3 has 15 amino acids. CDR1 and CDR2 (germline): GTSNPN, SVGIG (reference sequence). After removal of 3 bases from V and 2 bases from J, the junction contained 7 bases not matched to a gene. The CDR3 DNA sequence: TGTGCCTGGAGAACTGCGGGAGTCCCCTACAATGAGCAGTTCTTC. It translates to CAWRTAGVPYNEQFF.

This clonotype showed up many times. The chain uses TRBV12-3 or TRBV12-4 and TRBJ2-1; D not resolved. This CDR3 has 13 residues. The V and J ends lost 6 bases and 3 bases respectively, with 9 bases between them. The CDR3 loop is CASRPPGYNEQFF. Here the CDR3 DNA reads TGTGCCAGCAGACCCCCGGGCTACAATGAGCAGTTCTTC.

This clonotype appeared a few times. The rearrangement links TRBV27 to TRBJ1-2; 8 bases fit TRBD1. This CDR3 comprises 16 residues. From germline, CDR1 is MNHEY and CDR2 SMNVEV (reference sequence). V shed 5 bases, J shed 5 bases, and the junction held 13 bases outside the gene matches. CDR3 loop: CASSPGQGTLLYGYTF. As DNA, the CDR3 is TGTGCCAGCAGTCCCGGACAGGGAACGTTGCTGTATGGCTACACCTTC.

This clonotype was picked up a small number of times. The V gene is TRBV20-1, the J gene TRBJ1-1, with a possible D match to TRBD1 (6 bases). Trimming stripped 0 bases from V and 3 bases from J, with 20 bases between. The CDR3 totals 17 residues. Germline loops: CDR1 DFQATT, CDR2 SNEGSKA (reference sequence). The DNA for the CDR3 is TGCAGTGCTAGAGATGGATCGGGGGCGGTCTCGGACACTGAAGCTTTCTTT. Translated: CSARDGSGAVSDTEAFF.